This entry lists 29 T cell receptor beta chains sequenced from one sample in a study of shared clonotypes between healthy human individuals. The table came from immunoSEQ multiplex PCR; TCRdb's copy has only in-frame clones and leaves some out. The table includes under 2,500,000 clones, around 95% detected once. Sequencing input: naive CD4+ T cells sorted from blood. As for subset: CD45RA+ positively selected. The origin of the receptors is a man between 18 and 35 years old in good health.

This rearrangement joins TRBV9 to TRBJ1-1; perhaps TRBD1 as D (6 bases). This CDR3 region has 14 residues. Trimming shortened V by 4 bases and J by 0 bases, and 10 bases separated the two germline ends. Germline assignment: CDR1 SGDLS and CDR2 YYNGEE. CDR3 region: CASSLQGVNTEAFF. Written as DNA, the CDR3 is TGTGCCAGCAGCCTACAGGGAGTGAACACTGAAGCTTTCTTT. Complete variable domain (other parts from reference TRBV9 and TRBJ1-1): DSGVTQTPKHLITATGQRVTLRCSPRSGDLSVYWYQQSLDQGLQFLIQYYNGEERAKGNILERFSAQQFPDLHSELNLSSLELGDSALYFCASSLQGVNTEAFFGQGTRLTVV.

Concerning this clone itself: This specimen includes other DNA sequences encoding the same CDR3. This sequence joins TRBV5-4 and TRBJ1-1; D is uncertain. Trimming stripped 4 bases from V and 1 base from J, with 2 bases between. CDR1 and CDR2 (germline): SGHNT, YYREEE (reference sequence). The length of the CDR3 is 11 residues. The CDR3 region has the DNA TGTGCCAGCAGCAAGAACACTGAAGCTTTCTTT. It is translated as CASSKNTEAFF.

A few counts support this clone. J is TRBJ1-5 and V is TRBV2; D gene ambiguous. Germline V lookup: CDR1 SNHLY, CDR2 FYNNEI. This CDR3 region has 14 residues. V was shortened by 2 bases and J by 7 bases, with 12 bases between the two germline ends. The CDR3 loop reads CASSETTAEQPQHF. The CDR3 nucleotides read TGTGCCAGCAGTGAAACCACGGCAGAGCAGCCCCAGCATTTT.

This clone was detected once. At the DNA level, this CDR3 is encoded by other sequences in the same sample as well. The V and J genes are TRBV2 and TRBJ2-3; D ambiguous. The V and J ends lost 6 bases and 2 bases respectively, with 3 bases between them. This CDR3 spans 11 amino acids. Germline values: CDR1 SNHLY, CDR2 FYNNEI. CDR3 in amino acids: CASRVTDTQYF. The CDR3 DNA follows: TGTGCCAGCAGAGTCACAGATACGCAGTATTTT.

V usage is TRBV12-5 and J usage is TRBJ1-1, with D hard to call. CDR1 and CDR2 from the germline V gene are LGHNT and FRNRAP. This CDR3 is 14 amino acids long. V gave up 2 bases and J gave up 5 bases, with 12 bases separating them. CDR3 nucleotide sequence: TGTGCTAGTGGTTTGAGTTCGAAGGGTACTGAAGCTTTCTTT. Protein sequence: CASGLSSKGTEAFF. Full variable domain (rest looked up from reference TRBV12-5 and TRBJ1-1): DARVTQTPRHKVTEMGQEVTMRCQPILGHNTVFWYRQTMMQGLELLAYFRNRAPLDDSGMPKDRFSAEMPDATLATLKIQPSEPRDSAVYFCASGLSSKGTEAFFGQGTRLTVV.

Note on this clone: Additional DNA sequences in this sample encode the identical CDR3. The V and J genes are TRBV4-3 and TRBJ2-7, with TRBD2 matching 10 bases. The germline gives CDR1 LGHNA, CDR2 YSLEER. Trimming took 1 base from V and 2 from J; bases not matched to a gene: 2. The CDR3 sequence is 15 residues long. In nucleotides, the CDR3 is TGCGCCAGCAGCCAAGGGACTAGCGGAACCTACGAGCAGTACTTC. This gives the protein CASSQGTSGTYEQYF.

The chain combines TRBV5-1 with TRBJ2-7; D might be TRBD1 (5 bases). This CDR3 is built from 17 residues. Germline-derived CDR1 and CDR2 are SGHRS and YFSETQ. V was trimmed by 4 bases and J by 1 base, leaving 21 bases between them. The CDR3 DNA reads TGCGCCAGCAGCCCCGGGCAGGGTCGTTCTTATTCCTACGAGCAGTACTTC. The encoded protein is CASSPGQGRSYSYEQYF. The variable domain in full, with the rest retrieved from reference TRBV5-1 and TRBJ2-7, is KAGVTQTPRYLIKTRGQQVTLSCSPISGHRSVSWYQQTPGQGLQFLFEYFSETQRNKGNFPGRFSGRQFSNSRSEMNVSTLELGDSALYLCASSPGQGRSYSYEQYFGPGTRLTVT.

The V call is TRBV28, the J call TRBJ1-6; 7 nucleotides agree with TRBD1. This CDR3 comprises 15 residues. After removal of 6 bases from V and 8 bases from J, the junction contained 10 bases not matched to a gene. The V gene's germline CDR1 is MDHEN and CDR2 SYDVKM. The DNA of the CDR3 is TGTGCCAGCAGCGCACTGGACAGGCTTTATTCACCCCTCCACTTT. Translation: CASSALDRLYSPLHF.

This clone was picked up one time. The genes are TRBV14 and TRBJ1-6, with TRBD1 matching 7 bases. The CDR3 spans 15 residues. V lost 4 bases and J lost 9; bases outside the gene matches: 9. Germline CDR1 and CDR2: SGHDN and FVKESK. The DNA of the CDR3 is TGTGCCAGCAGCCGACGACGGGACAGCAGTTCACCCCTCCACTTT. Translating gives CASSRRRDSSSPLHF.

This chain links TRBV5-1 with TRBJ1-2; TRBD1 aligns across 10 bases. Germline CDR1 and CDR2: SGHRS and YFSETQ. The V and J ends lost 4 bases and 8 bases, in that order; junction bases with no gene match: 11. CDR3 length: 15 amino acids. CDR3 residues: CASSKTGTGVYGYTF. CDR3 nucleotide sequence: TGCGCCAGCAGCAAAACCGGGACAGGGGTTTACGGCTACACCTTC.

The V and J genes are TRBV2 and TRBJ2-3, with D unclear. The V end was cut by 5 bases, the J end by 3 bases, with 12 bases between. The length of the CDR3 is 14 residues. Germline loops: CDR1 SNHLY, CDR2 FYNNEI. CDR3 region: CASSSAGLTDTQYF. For the CDR3, the DNA is TGTGCCAGCAGTTCGGCTGGGCTGACAGATACGCAGTATTTT.

Only a few counts were recorded for this clone. The gene calls are TRBV29-1 and TRBJ1-5, with D maybe TRBD1 (5 bases). Trimming took off 5 bases at V and 3 bases at J, with 11 bases between the two ends. Per the germline V gene, CDR1 is SQVTM and CDR2 is ANQGSEA. The CDR3 sequence is 13 residues long. In nucleotides, the CDR3 is TGCAGCGTTACCCTCGGGGCCAATCAGCCCCAGCATTTT. It encodes CSVTLGANQPQHF.

This chain uses TRBV9 with TRBJ2-2; D call uncertain. V lost 3 bases and J lost 4, with 10 bases in between. There are 14 residues in the CDR3. Germline-derived CDR1 and CDR2 are SGDLS and YYNGEE. The CDR3, as DNA: TGTGCCAGCAGCGCCAGAGGAAGCACCGGGGAGCTGTTTTTT. This gives the protein CASSARGSTGELFF.

The chain combines TRBV7-9 with TRBJ2-2, with 8 bases matching TRBD2. Germline lookup yields CDR1 SEHNR and CDR2 FQNEAQ (reference sequence). The J segment lost 4 bases and the V segment lost 0 bases, leaving 1 base of the junction unmatched. The CDR3 length is 15 residues. The CDR3 DNA reads TGTGCCAGCAGCTTAGCCAGCGGGGGCACCGGGGAGCTGTTTTTT. Protein sequence: CASSLASGGTGELFF.

The rearrangement links TRBV7-9 to TRBJ2-6; D is uncertain. Germline CDR1 reads SEHNR; CDR2 reads FQNEAQ (reference sequence). The V and J ends lost 2 bases and 0 bases respectively, with 8 bases between them. This CDR3 has 16 residues. DNA for the CDR3: TGTGCCAGCAGCTTAAGACACCGCTCTGGGGCCAACGTCCTGACTTTC. Its translation is CASSLRHRSGANVLTF. Full variable domain (missing parts from reference TRBV7-9 and TRBJ2-6): DTGVSQNPRHKITKRGQNVTFRCDPISEHNRLYWYRQTLGQGPEFLTYFQNEAQLEKSRLLSDRFSAERPKGSFSTLEIQRTEQGDSAMYLCASSLRHRSGANVLTFGAGSRLTVL.

This chain uses TRBV5-1 with TRBJ2-5, with TRBD1 identical over 8 bases. The CDR3 is made up of 15 amino acids. J lost 4 bases, V lost 4 bases, and 9 bases had no gene match. The V gene's germline CDR1 is SGHRS and CDR2 YFSETQ. CDR3 in DNA: TGCGCCAGCAGCACTAGAGCCGGGACAGGAGAGACCCAGTACTTC. Amino acids: CASSTRAGTGETQYF.

This chain links TRBV4-2 with TRBJ1-2; D gene unclear. The CDR3 consists of 15 residues. Trimming pared 0 bases from V and 0 bases from J, leaving 8 bases between. CDR1 LGHNA and CDR2 YNFKEQ come from the germline V gene. The CDR3, as DNA: TGTGCCAGCAGCCAAGATCAAGGAGCTAACTATGGCTACACCTTC. It is translated as CASSQDQGANYGYTF.

The rearrangement uses TRBV19 and TRBJ1-1; 7 bases map to TRBD1. This CDR3 is 17 amino acids long. From germline, CDR1 is LNHDA and CDR2 SQIVND (reference sequence). The V gene end was trimmed by 4 bases and the J gene end by 1 base; junction bases not matched to a gene: 12. Here the CDR3 reads CASSTGTAPVGNTEAFF. CDR3 in DNA: TGTGCCAGTAGTACTGGGACAGCCCCTGTCGGGAACACTGAAGCTTTCTTT.

The gene calls are TRBV28 and TRBJ2-3; the match to TRBD1 covers 7 bases. Germline V gene data show CDR1 as MDHEN and CDR2 as SYDVKM. Trimming removed 5 bases from V and 0 bases from J; junction bases left unmatched: 11. The CDR3 runs to 17 residues. CDR3 sequence reads: CASSPQWGQTSTDTQYF. The CDR3 DNA reads as TGTGCCAGCAGTCCGCAATGGGGACAGACTAGCACAGATACGCAGTATTTT.

Here the CDR3 reads CARSLAWTGGAEAFF. CDR3 coding DNA: TGTGCCAGAAGCTTGGCCTGGACAGGGGGCGCTGAAGCTTTCTTT. The gene calls are TRBV5-3 and TRBJ1-1; 11 nucleotides match TRBD1. TRBV5-3 is identified as an open reading frame with a role that is uncertain. This CDR3 has 15 residues. J lost 6 bases, V lost 0 bases, and 4 bases had no gene match.

The chain employs TRBV5-8 and TRBJ2-7; no definite D call. Trimming removed 4 bases from V and 5 bases from J, with 7 bases in between. The CDR3 has 11 residues. The germline V gene has CDR1 SGHTS and CDR2 YDEGEE. The CDR3, as DNA: TGTGCCAGCAGCCCTCGTGACGAGCAGTACTTC. This codes for CASSPRDEQYF.

The J gene is TRBJ2-2, the V gene TRBV6-1, with D possibly being TRBD2 (5 bases). The CDR3 runs to 12 residues. In germline, CDR1 is MNHNS, CDR2 SASEGT. V dropped 5 bases and J dropped 7 bases, with 8 bases sitting between them. CDR3 sequence reads: CASSSDYGELFF. The DNA for the CDR3 is TGTGCCAGCAGTTCAGACTACGGGGAGCTGTTTTTT.

The V gene is TRBV2, the J gene TRBJ2-2; TRBD1 aligns across 7 bases. After removal of 6 bases from V and 6 bases from J, the junction contained 10 bases not matched to a gene. Germline CDR1 is SNHLY and CDR2 is FYNNEI. This CDR3 comprises 15 residues. The CDR3 coding sequence is TGTGCCAGCAGAACCGACAGGGTAGCTCCCGGGGAGCTGTTTTTT. The encoded protein is CASRTDRVAPGELFF. Based on the CDR3 plus reference TRBV2 and TRBJ2-2, the full variable domain is EPEVTQTPSHQVTQMGQEVILRCVPISNHLYFYWYRQILGQKVEFLVSFYNNEISEKSEIFDDQFSVERPDGSNFTLKIRSTKLEDSAMYFCASRTDRVAPGELFFGEGSRLTVL.

CDR3 nucleotides: TGCGCCAGCAGCCAAAACAGGGCCCCCAATCAGCCCCAGCATTTT. Translated: CASSQNRAPNQPQHF. The chain employs TRBV4-3 and TRBJ1-5, with D possibly TRBD1 on 6 matching bases. The germline V and J ends were trimmed by 2 bases and 3 bases, with 11 bases remaining between them. This CDR3 region has 15 residues. Germline V gene lookup returns CDR1 LGHNA and CDR2 YSLEER.

The genes are TRBV5-6 and TRBJ1-6; the match to TRBD1 covers 8 bases. CDR1 and CDR2 from the germline V gene are SGHDT and YYEEEE. Trimming removed 4 bases from V and 6 bases from J; junction bases left unmatched: 6. The CDR3 runs 15 residues. This CDR3 is CASSRRGLGNSPLHF. CDR3 DNA sequence: TGTGCCAGCAGCCGCAGGGGGCTTGGTAATTCACCCCTCCACTTT.

J is TRBJ2-5 and V is TRBV7-2, with D tentatively TRBD1 or TRBD2 (5 bases each). V was clipped by 1 base and J by 4 bases, with 10 bases between them. This CDR3 region has 14 residues. Germline V gene lookup returns CDR1 SGHTA and CDR2 FQGNSA. CDR3 coding DNA: TGTGCCAGCAGCTTAGAAGCAGGGAGAGAGACCCAGTACTTC. It translates to CASSLEAGRETQYF.

This sequence joins TRBV30 and TRBJ1-3, with 7 bases aligning to TRBD1. CDR1 is GTSNPN, CDR2 SVGIG, per germline (reference sequence). Trimming took 0 bases from V and 0 from J; bases not matched to a gene: 11. The CDR3 is made up of 18 amino acids. In DNA, the CDR3 is TGTGCCTGGAGTGTAAGGTTGGGACAGACGATCTCTGGAAACACCATATATTTT. Translation: CAWSVRLGQTISGNTIYF. The full variable domain, in which reference TRBV30 and TRBJ1-3 provide the parts outside the CDR3, is SQTIHQWPATLVQPVGSPLSLECTVEGTSNPNLYWYRQAAGRGLQLLFYSVGIGQISSEVPQNLSASRPQDRQFILSSKKLLLSDSGFYLCAWSVRLGQTISGNTIYFGEGSWLTVV.

The J gene is TRBJ1-2, the V gene TRBV20-1, with no clear D. CDR3 length: 9 residues. Germline assignment: CDR1 DFQATT and CDR2 SNEGSKA (reference sequence). The V end lost 6 bases, the J end lost 11 bases, and 10 bases lay between the germline ends. CDR3 sequence reads: CSALGDYTF. For the CDR3, the DNA is TGCAGTGCCCTTGGGGATTACACCTTC.

This rearrangement joins TRBV7-2 to TRBJ1-1; no firm D call. Trimming cost V 2 bases and J 0 bases, with 4 bases left between them. Germline values: CDR1 SGHTA, CDR2 FQGNSA. CDR3 size: 13 residues. The CDR3 region has the DNA TGTGCCAGCAGCTTACATATGAACACTGAAGCTTTCTTT. Protein product: CASSLHMNTEAFF.